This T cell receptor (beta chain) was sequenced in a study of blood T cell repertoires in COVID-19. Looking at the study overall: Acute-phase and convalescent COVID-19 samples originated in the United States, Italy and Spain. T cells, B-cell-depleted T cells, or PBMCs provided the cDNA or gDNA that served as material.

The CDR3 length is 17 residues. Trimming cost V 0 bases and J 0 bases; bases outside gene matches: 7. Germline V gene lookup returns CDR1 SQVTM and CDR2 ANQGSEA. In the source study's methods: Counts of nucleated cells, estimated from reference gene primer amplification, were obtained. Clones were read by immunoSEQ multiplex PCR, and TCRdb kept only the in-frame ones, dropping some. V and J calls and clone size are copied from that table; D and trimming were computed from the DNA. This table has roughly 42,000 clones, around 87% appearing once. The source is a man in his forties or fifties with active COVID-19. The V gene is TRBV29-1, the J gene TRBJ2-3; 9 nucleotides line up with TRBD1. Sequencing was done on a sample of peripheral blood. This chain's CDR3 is CSVEDPGTGFSTDTQYF. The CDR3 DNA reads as TGCAGCGTTGAAGATCCCGGGACAGGGTTTAGCACAGATACGCAGTATTTT.